This T cell receptor (beta chain) was sequenced for a study of T cell clonotyping in hematopoietic cell transplantation (dated by TCRdb to the early 2020s). About the investigation overall: The study collected some 140 blood samples from 35 consecutive transplant recipients and their related donors. Recruitment of patients was conducted between September 2015 and January 2017, and follow-up was continued until September 2020 or death. What the study reported, not specific to this receptor: A decrease in recipient TCR diversity was observed after transplant, and a progressive increase in pathologically expanded clonotypes was seen from day 30 to day 180. The sample size was limited, and because cells were not sorted, the contributions of CD4 and CD8 repertoires could not be separated. Only a small fraction of recipient repertoires overlapped donor repertoires, with over 97% appearing de novo at the given depth. Broader TCR repertoire diversity after transplant was predicted by Inverse Simpson Index values from donors and from recipients before transplant.

TCR beta CDR3 regions were amplified from genomic DNA with the immunoSEQ assay, a bias-controlled multiplex PCR using V- and J-specific primers. A proprietary barcode and Illumina adapter sequences were added to the CDR3 amplicons in a second PCR step. An Illumina MiSeq instrument was used for sequencing of the CDR3 libraries. Per the authors' processing: Export and quality control were handled in immunoSEQ Analyzer 3.0, while downstream analyses relied on R Bioconductor and Immunarch. Only productive rearrangements in the normalized downsampled data set were used to calculate repertoire metrics. Clonotypes larger than 5 templates in the normalized cohort were defined as pathologically expanded. The Inverse Simpson Index was used to measure repertoire diversity. The non-normalized data set was used for CMV-specificity analyses so that all clonotypes could be captured. Drawn from immuneACCESS, this table holds only the in-frame rearrangements with V and J called that TCRdb kept. Clones are partly lost; checked studies trace under half to an unresolved V gene and leave the rest unexplained. V, J and clone size are those of that table, while D and trimming were read from the DNA. Here the sample has around 37,000 clones; 95% occur a single time. Of the sample, 0.95% falls within the top ten clones.

With respect to this clone: The specificity of this receptor is unknown. Base quality data are lacking; no much larger clone is found one base away.

From the cysteine through the phenylalanine, the CDR3 covers 14 amino acids. The retained sequence is limited to the CDR3, 42 bases, with the frame set at the first base. The junction carries 12 bases between V and J, which are trimmed by 2 bases and 5 bases respectively. The germline V gene (reference sequence) yields MNHEY for CDR1 and SMNVEV for CDR2. Blood samples for TCR beta sequencing were provided by related transplant donors. Nuclei Lysis Solution was used to extract genomic DNA from fresh or cryopreserved unfractionated peripheral blood mononuclear cells. The sample consisted of peripheral blood mononuclear cells. The rearrangement joined TRBV27 to TRBJ1-1; the D segment could be TRBD1, given 6 matching bases. This TCR derives from a man aged 30-40 years in good health. Some clones in this sample may be carry-over from other donors' samples. The nucleotide sequence is TGTGCCAGCAGTTTAATGGGGGCTCGAACTGAAGCTTTCTTT. This is translated as CASSLMGARTEAFF.